These 32 T cell receptor beta chains were all obtained from the same sample, sequenced in a study of metastatic and nonmetastatic thyroid tumors. Among the patients, none had received any treatment before thyroid surgery. With MiXCR, TCRdb reprocessed the PCR reads. The table shows some 22,000 clones, with approximately 24% occurring only once. Specimen: tumor tissue. The receptors stem from a male donor with papillary thyroid cancer or a benign thyroid nodule (not recorded which). Some clones in this sample may be carry-over from other donors' samples.

This clone was counted many times. The chain has TRBV5-4 and TRBJ2-1; 10 nucleotides match TRBD2. Germline lookup yields CDR1 SGHNT and CDR2 YYREEE (reference sequence). V was clipped by 3 bases and J by 6 bases; unmatched bases: 6. There are 15 residues in the CDR3. This chain's CDR3 is CASSSTSGNRNEQFF. CDR3 coding DNA: TGTGCCAGCAGCTCCACTAGCGGGAATCGCAATGAGCAGTTCTTC.

Regarding this clone: This may arise from a read error, as a much more abundant clone is one base away. V usage is TRBV11-2 and J usage is TRBJ1-5; 7 bases map to TRBD1. Germline V gives CDR1 SGHAT, CDR2 FQNNGV. V was clipped by 7 bases and J by 0 bases; unmatched bases: 12. This CDR3 contains 17 residues. The CDR3: CASITRDSYYSNQPQHF. CDR3 DNA sequence: TGTGCCAGCATCACCCGGGACAGCTACTATAGCAATCAGCCCCAGCATTTT.

This clone was counted many times. This rearrangement joins TRBV29-1 to TRBJ1-1; possible D gene TRBD1, 5 bases. The length of the CDR3 is 17 residues. Looked up from germline, CDR1 is SQVTM and CDR2 is ANQGSEA. Between the trimmed V and J ends, which lost 0 bases and 3 bases, there was a span of 20 bases. CDR3 amino acids: CSVEDGWTLWADTEAFF. CDR3 DNA: TGCAGCGTTGAAGACGGATGGACACTTTGGGCGGACACTGAAGCTTTCTTT.

This clone was counted ten times or more. This could be a read error, since a much larger clone is one nucleotide away. In this CDR3 the conserved last residue, phenylalanine or tryptophan, is missing, so a read error is likely. The chain links TRBV6-2 or TRBV6-3 to TRBJ2-7; 9 bases align to TRBD2. V lost 6 bases to trimming and J lost 0 bases; unmatched junction nucleotides: 6. The CDR3 totals 15 residues. Germline V gene data show CDR1 as MNHEY and CDR2 as SVGEGT. CDR3: CASRLTSGPSYEQYL. CDR3 sequence (DNA): TGTGCCAGCAGACTGACTAGCGGCCCCTCCTACGAGCAGTACCTC.

This clone ranks as medium-sized (0.01 to 0.1%). The V call is TRBV20-1, the J call TRBJ2-1; TRBD2 aligns across 9 bases. V lost 2 bases and J lost 9; bases outside the gene matches: 8. This CDR3 region has 14 residues. Germline CDR1 is DFQATT and CDR2 is SNEGSKA (reference sequence). CDR3 residues: CSARTVAGAGEQFF. CDR3 in DNA: TGCAGTGCTAGAACCGTAGCGGGAGCTGGTGAGCAGTTCTTC.

This clone has a count of ten or more. The chain uses TRBV7-8 and TRBJ1-2; 7 bases line up with TRBD1. With 6 bases clipped from V and 4 bases from J, the junction kept 8 bases outside the gene matches. CDR1 and CDR2 from the germline V gene are SGHVS and FQNEAQ. This CDR3 is 14 amino acids long. CDR3 coding DNA: TGTGCCAGCAGGAACCAGGGGGACCGCTATGGCTACACCTTC. As protein: CASRNQGDRYGYTF.

Many counts were recorded for this clone. The CDR3 region is CASSHGGEAFF. The CDR3, as DNA: TGTGCCAGCAGCCACGGGGGTGAAGCTTTCTTT. V gene TRBV6-1 combines with J gene TRBJ1-1; D is perhaps TRBD1 (5 bases). Trimming took 6 bases from V and 7 from J, leaving 9 bases between them. The CDR3 sequence is 11 residues long. CDR1 is MNHNS and CDR2 is SASEGT in the germline V gene.

At least ten counts were recorded for this clone. This rearrangement joins TRBV19 to TRBJ1-2, with unresolved D. Germline CDR1 reads LNHDA; CDR2 reads SQIVND (reference sequence). This CDR3 has 15 residues. With 5 bases removed from V and 2 bases from J, the gap between germline ends came to 15 bases. The DNA for the CDR3 is TGTGCCAGTAGTCCCCTTGAGCGGCAAAACTATGGCTACACCTTC. Protein product: CASSPLERQNYGYTF.

At least ten counts were recorded for this clone. This chain uses TRBV5-1 with TRBJ2-3, with TRBD2 matching 8 bases. The CDR3 runs 17 residues. With 4 bases clipped from V and 2 bases from J, the junction kept 12 bases outside the gene matches. The germline V gene encodes CDR1 SGHRS and CDR2 YFSETQ. CDR3 amino acids: CASSRLYVLADTDTQYF. The DNA of the CDR3 is TGCGCCAGCAGCCGTCTTTACGTACTAGCGGACACAGATACGCAGTATTTT. Together with reference TRBV5-1 and TRBJ2-3, the CDR3 gives the full variable domain: KAGVTQTPRYLIKTRGQQVTLSCSPISGHRSVSWYQQTPGQGLQFLFEYFSETQRNKGNFPGRFSGRQFSNSRSEMNVSTLELGDSALYLCASSRLYVLADTDTQYFGPGTRLTVL.

Worth noting for this clone: It is unclear where the CDR3 begins or ends on the DNA, so no DNA is shown, and the CDR3 is as TCRdb lists it. V is TRBV28 and J is TRBJ1-6. Both ends counted, the CDR3 spans 15 residues. CDR1 is MDHEN, CDR2 SYDVKM, per germline. The CDR3 reads CASILGTAGGSPLHF.

This clone showed up many times. This chain links TRBV3-1 with TRBJ2-3; 8 positions agree with TRBD2. V was pared by 5 bases and J by 4 bases, with 2 bases of the junction left unmatched. Germline lookup yields CDR1 LGHDT and CDR2 YNNKEL (reference sequence). The CDR3 is made up of 13 amino acids. This CDR3 reads CASSKTSADTQYF. DNA of the CDR3: TGTGCCAGCAGCAAGACTAGCGCAGATACGCAGTATTTT.

This clone was counted many times. This same CDR3 is encoded by further DNA sequences in the sample. The chain couples TRBV5-6 to TRBJ1-1; a possible D gene is TRBD1 (5 bases). The CDR3 sequence is 15 residues long. V lost 3 bases, J lost 1 base, and 13 bases lay in between. Germline V gene data show CDR1 as SGHDT and CDR2 as YYEEEE. The CDR3 protein is CASSSTGTGNTEAFF. The CDR3 DNA is TGTGCCAGCAGCTCCACCGGGACTGGGAACACTGAAGCTTTCTTT. Filled out from reference TRBV5-6 and TRBJ1-1, the complete variable domain reads DAGVTQSPTHLIKTRGQQVTLRCSPKSGHDTVSWYQQALGQGPQFIFQYYEEEERQRGNFPDRFSGHQFPNYSSELNVNALLLGDSALYLCASSSTGTGNTEAFFGQGTRLTVV.

By share of the sample, this clone is medium-sized. The chain's CDR3 is CASSSRDGTDTQYF. The CDR3 region has the DNA TGTGCCAGCAGTTCCAGGGATGGGACAGATACGCAGTATTTT. This chain joins TRBV6-1 and TRBJ2-3, with D possibly TRBD1 on 5 matching bases. The V gene's germline CDR1 is MNHNS and CDR2 SASEGT. This CDR3 has 14 amino acids. V gave up 5 bases and J gave up 3 bases, with 12 bases separating them.

This clone occurred many times. The chain uses TRBV20-1 and TRBJ2-1; D is possibly TRBD2 (6 bases). There are 16 residues in the CDR3. The ends were cut back, 5 bases at V and 0 bases at J, with 17 bases in the middle. Germline lookup yields CDR1 DFQATT and CDR2 SNEGSKA (reference sequence). The CDR3 sequence is CSAQDASARSYNEQFF. The CDR3 DNA sequence: TGCAGTGCTCAGGACGCTAGCGCCCGCTCCTACAATGAGCAGTTCTTC.

With regard to this clone: Sequence at one end of the junction differs from germline and may be a read error. V gene TRBV28 combines with J gene TRBJ1-6, with D unclear. Germline V CDR1 and CDR2: MDHEN, SYDVKM. The CDR3 covers 16 residues. CDR3 nucleotide sequence: TGTGCCAGCAGTTTATGGGGCAGCGTGATCCCATTTCGCCTCGACTTT. This encodes CASSLWGSVIPFRLDF. Full variable domain (outside the CDR3, taken from reference TRBV28 and TRBJ1-6): DVKVTQSSRYLVKRTGEKVFLECVQDMDHENMFWYRQDPGLGLRLIYFSYDVKMKEKGDIPEGYSVSREKKERFSLILESASTNQTSMYLCASSLWGSVIPFRLDFGNGTRLTVT.

This clone has a count of ten or more. V gene TRBV7-2 combines with J gene TRBJ2-3; unclear D gene. V was shortened by 5 bases and J by 2 bases, with 14 bases between the two germline ends. Germline CDR1 is SGHTA and CDR2 is FQGNSA. This CDR3 has 15 amino acids. Here the CDR3 DNA reads TGTGCCAGCAGCCCAGAATACCTACTCACAGATACGCAGTATTTT. Protein sequence: CASSPEYLLTDTQYF.

The V and J genes are TRBV6-5 and TRBJ1-1, with TRBD1 matching over 8 bases. V lost 4 bases, J lost 0 bases, and 1 base stayed unmatched. CDR3 length equals 14 residues. Germline V gene sequence: CDR1 MNHEY, CDR2 SVGAGI. Written as DNA, the CDR3 is TGTGCCAGCAGTTTGGACAGGGTGAACACTGAAGCTTTCTTT. Amino acid sequence: CASSLDRVNTEAFF.

There are a few counts of this clone. The chain recombines TRBV29-1 with TRBJ1-2; 7 nucleotides align to TRBD1. The CDR3 is 14 amino acids. CDR1 is SQVTM and CDR2 is ANQGSEA in the germline V gene. The trim removed 3 bases at V and 0 bases at J, leaving 4 bases unmatched. CDR3 region: CSVDKDRPNYGYTF. The CDR3 DNA follows: TGCAGCGTTGACAAGGACAGGCCTAACTATGGCTACACCTTC.

This clone has a count of ten or more. This may be a read error: a much more frequent sequence differs by one nucleotide. V gene TRBV20-1 combines with J gene TRBJ1-2; D uncertain. Trimming stripped 4 bases from V and 1 base from J, with 16 bases between. Per the germline V gene, CDR1 is DFQATT and CDR2 is SNEGSKA (reference sequence). The CDR3 consists of 15 residues. The chain's CDR3 is CSAIPRNLFNYGYTF. CDR3 DNA sequence: TGCAGTGCTATTCCTCGTAACTTATTTAACTATGGCTACACCTTC.

This clone appeared once. Since a much larger clone is just one base distant, this may be a read error. The chain recombines TRBV5-4 with TRBJ1-2, with D tentatively TRBD1 (6 bases). The length of the CDR3 is 13 residues. Looked up from germline, CDR1 is SGHNT and CDR2 is YYREEE (reference sequence). The CDR3 region is CASILVEGDGYTF. CDR3 nucleotide sequence: TGTGCCAGCATCTTGGTGGAGGGGGATGGCTACACCTTC. Full variable domain (missing parts from reference TRBV5-4 and TRBJ1-2): ETGVTQSPTHLIKTRGQQVTLRCSSQSGHNTVSWYQQALGQGPQFIFQYYREEENGRGNFPPRFSGLQFPNYSSELNVNALELDDSALYLCASILVEGDGYTFGSGTRLTVV.

With regard to this clone: Relative to the germline gene, one junction end is altered; a read error may explain this. V usage is TRBV7-9 and J usage is TRBJ2-3; D might be TRBD1 or TRBD2, each matching 5 bases. Per the germline V gene, CDR1 is SEHNR and CDR2 is FQNEAQ (reference sequence). This CDR3 is 14 amino acids long. CDR3 nucleotides: TGTGCCAGCGGCTTCGAGGGGTTTGGATATACGCAGTATTTT. Its translation is CASGFEGFGYTQYF.

CDR3 sequence reads: CASTRTSGGFDEQYF. CDR3 coding DNA: TGTGCCAGCACGCGGACTAGCGGGGGGTTCGACGAGCAGTACTTC. The rearrangement uses TRBV7-2 and TRBJ2-7; 14 bases match TRBD2. This CDR3 is 15 amino acids long. Germline CDR1 and CDR2: SGHTA and FQGNSA. J lost 5 bases, V lost 7 bases, and 7 bases had no gene match.

The J gene is TRBJ2-7, the V gene TRBV6-1; 14 bases map to TRBD2. Germline values: CDR1 MNHNS, CDR2 SASEGT. This CDR3 spans 16 amino acids. The trim removed 10 bases at V and 1 base at J, leaving 9 bases unmatched. As DNA, the CDR3 is TGTGCCATCCCATCCGGGACTAGCGGGAGTTCCTACGAGCAGTACTTC. Amino acid sequence: CAIPSGTSGSSYEQYF.

This clone was detected many times. V is TRBV15 and J is TRBJ2-1; D ambiguous. Trimming stripped 1 base from V and 0 bases from J, with 13 bases between. The CDR3 consists of 17 residues. Germline loops: CDR1 LNHNV, CDR2 YYDKDF (reference sequence). The CDR3 loop reads CATSRVPSWSSYNEQFF. The CDR3 DNA is TGTGCCACCAGCAGAGTTCCCAGTTGGAGCTCCTACAATGAGCAGTTCTTC. Based on the CDR3 plus reference TRBV15 and TRBJ2-1, the full variable domain is DAMVIQNPRYQVTQFGKPVTLSCSQTLNHNVMYWYQQKSSQAPKLLFHYYDKDFNNEADTPDNFQSRRPNTSFCFLDIRSPGLGDTAMYLCATSRVPSWSSYNEQFFGPGTRLTVL.

This clone was seen many times. The junction shows a germline mismatch at one end, possibly a read error. This chain connects TRBV30 to TRBJ2-3; 10 bases line up with TRBD2. The CDR3 spans 15 residues. From germline, CDR1 is GTSNPN and CDR2 SVGIG (reference sequence). The CDR3 protein is CAWSVGGSGRDTQCF. CDR3 nucleotide sequence: TGTGCCTGGAGTGTAGGGGGCAGCGGGAGGGATACGCAGTGTTTT.

This clone was seen at least ten times. The chain employs TRBV14 and TRBJ2-1; 10 positions match TRBD2. The J segment lost 7 bases and the V segment lost 4 bases, leaving 4 bases of the junction unmatched. CDR1 is SGHDN, CDR2 FVKESK, per germline. This CDR3 is built from 14 residues. In DNA, the CDR3 is TGTGCCAGCAGCCCTAGCGGGAGTTGGAATGAGCAGTTCTTC. It codes for CASSPSGSWNEQFF.

The gene calls are TRBV20-1 and TRBJ1-2, with D hard to call. Germline V CDR1 and CDR2: DFQATT, SNEGSKA (reference sequence). There are 14 residues in the CDR3. V gave up 2 bases and J gave up 3 bases, with 13 bases separating them. CDR3 residues: CSARYGPGYYGYTF. The CDR3 nucleotides are TGCAGTGCTAGATATGGACCCGGCTACTATGGCTACACCTTC.

This clone qualifies as medium-sized. The chain has TRBV7-2 and TRBJ1-2, with TRBD1 as a possible D gene (5 bases). V was clipped by 5 bases and J by 3 bases, with 16 bases between them. Germline V gene lookup returns CDR1 SGHTA and CDR2 FQGNSA. This CDR3 has 15 amino acids. The CDR3 DNA is TGTGCCAGCAGCCCATGGGGGGTTGAGGACTATGGCTACACCTTC. Protein: CASSPWGVEDYGYTF. Variable domain in full (rest from reference TRBV7-2 and TRBJ1-2): GAGVSQSPSNKVTEKGKDVELRCDPISGHTALYWYRQSLGQGLEFLIYFQGNSAPDKSGLPSDRFSAERTGGSVSTLTIQRTQQEDSAVYLCASSPWGVEDYGYTFGSGTRLTVV.

This clone was counted ten times or more. The gene calls are TRBV6-1 and TRBJ2-5; 10 bases align to TRBD2. V shed 7 bases, J shed 4 bases, and the junction held 9 bases outside the gene matches. CDR1 is MNHNS, CDR2 SASEGT, per germline. This CDR3 comprises 15 residues. CDR3 sequence reads: CASIPTSGPTETQYF. The CDR3, as DNA: TGTGCCAGCATTCCGACTAGCGGGCCCACAGAGACCCAGTACTTC.

This clone is classed as medium-sized. The V and J genes are TRBV27 and TRBJ1-6, with TRBD1 identical over 7 bases. V shed 2 bases and J 8 bases; nucleotides not matched to a gene: 9. Germline-derived CDR1 and CDR2 are MNHEY and SMNVEV (reference sequence). The length of the CDR3 is 16 residues. As DNA, the CDR3 is TGTGCCAGCAGTTTACGGTTGAGACAGGGCGATTCACCCCTCCACTTT. Translation: CASSLRLRQGDSPLHF.

This clone was observed a handful of times. This chain uses TRBV20-1 with TRBJ2-3; 7 nucleotides align to TRBD2. In germline, CDR1 is DFQATT, CDR2 SNEGSKA (reference sequence). The trim removed 6 bases at V and 8 bases at J, leaving 8 bases unmatched. CDR3 length equals 12 residues. The CDR3 is CSAGGWRGTQYF. The CDR3 region has the DNA TGCAGTGCGGGGGGGTGGCGCGGTACGCAGTATTTT.

This clone was picked up many times. V gene TRBV6-4 combines with J gene TRBJ2-3; 10 nucleotides agree with TRBD1. The CDR3 runs to 15 residues. Germline V gene lookup returns CDR1 MRHNA and CDR2 SNTAGT. J gave up 1 base and V 4 bases, and 2 bases lay outside the gene matches. The CDR3 protein is CASSAGTGGTDTQYF. As DNA, the CDR3 is TGTGCCAGCAGTGCAGGGACAGGGGGCACAGATACGCAGTATTTT.